These 24 T cell receptor beta chains came from one sample sequenced in a study of cytomegalovirus exposure and HLA in healthy donors. With 60 Vbeta and 13 Jbeta primers, the PCR was carried out. Generated by immunoSEQ multiplex PCR, the TCRdb table keeps only in-frame clones and is missing some. The sample has roughly 60,000 clones. The sample comprised PBMCs. These receptors originate from a male donor in good health and CMV-seronegative.

The chain is built from TRBV9 and TRBJ2-1, with TRBD2 matching 7 bases. Looked up from germline, CDR1 is SGDLS and CDR2 is YYNGEE. The CDR3 has 15 amino acids. V lost 0 bases and J lost 5; bases outside the gene matches: 5. The CDR3 nucleotides are TGTGCCAGCAGCGTAGAGCTAGCGGACGACAATGAGCAGTTCTTC. Protein sequence: CASSVELADDNEQFF. Combining the CDR3 with reference TRBV9 and TRBJ2-1 gives the whole variable domain DSGVTQTPKHLITATGQRVTLRCSPRSGDLSVYWYQQSLDQGLQFLIQYYNGEERAKGNILERFSAQQFPDLHSELNLSSLELGDSALYFCASSVELADDNEQFFGPGTRLTVL.

J is TRBJ2-1 and V is TRBV4-2; D possibly corresponds to TRBD1 (6 bases). The CDR3 loop spans 15 amino acids. Between the trimmed V and J ends, which lost 0 bases and 6 bases, there was a span of 12 bases. Germline V gene data show CDR1 as LGHNA and CDR2 as YNFKEQ. CDR3 DNA: TGTGCCAGCAGCCAAGAACCCGCCAGGGGCAATGAGCAGTTCTTC. Residues: CASSQEPARGNEQFF.

The gene calls are TRBV2 and TRBJ1-5; D possibly corresponds to TRBD1 (6 bases). The CDR3 has 14 amino acids. The germline V and J ends were trimmed by 4 bases and 0 bases, with 7 bases remaining between them. CDR1 and CDR2 from the germline V gene are SNHLY and FYNNEI. The CDR3 DNA sequence: TGTGCCAGCAGTGGACAGGTTAGCAATCAGCCCCAGCATTTT. Translating gives CASSGQVSNQPQHF.

The chain joins TRBV7-9 to TRBJ1-1; D gene uncertain. The CDR3 runs 13 residues. Germline lookup yields CDR1 SEHNR and CDR2 FQNEAQ (reference sequence). Trimming left V 1 base short and J 5 bases short, with 8 bases between. The CDR3 reads CASSLVELTEAFF. DNA of the CDR3: TGTGCCAGCAGCTTAGTAGAGCTTACTGAAGCTTTCTTT.

The CDR3 loop reads CASSMGLQETQYF. The CDR3, as DNA: TGCGCCAGCAGCATGGGACTCCAAGAGACCCAGTACTTC. The chain has TRBV5-1 and TRBJ2-5, with D perhaps TRBD2 (6 bases). The CDR3 has 13 residues. Per the germline V gene, CDR1 is SGHRS and CDR2 is YFSETQ. The V and J ends lost 4 bases and 1 base respectively, with 8 bases between them.

This chain uses TRBV6-6 with TRBJ2-5, with TRBD1 identical over 7 bases. This CDR3 contains 15 residues. Germline V lookup: CDR1 MNHNY, CDR2 SVGAGI (reference sequence). V lost 5 bases, J lost 2 bases, and 8 bases stayed unmatched. Written as DNA, the CDR3 is TGTGCCAGCAGTGCAGGGGGATCAAATCAAGAGACCCAGTACTTC. Translating gives CASSAGGSNQETQYF.

This rearrangement joins TRBV19 to TRBJ2-2, with 8 bases aligning to TRBD1. The ends lost 5 bases at V and 3 bases at J; junction bases unmatched: 5. This CDR3 region has 15 residues. The germline V gene has CDR1 LNHDA and CDR2 SQIVND (reference sequence). The CDR3 DNA is TGTGCCAGTAGTGTGGGACAGGTGGACACCGGGGAGCTGTTTTTT. Protein sequence: CASSVGQVDTGELFF.

V gene TRBV9 combines with J gene TRBJ2-3, with a tentative D call TRBD2 (6 bases). Germline V CDR1 and CDR2: SGDLS, YYNGEE. V shed 4 bases and J shed 6 bases, with 18 bases lying between them. This CDR3 is 15 amino acids long. CDR3 DNA sequence: TGTGCCAGCAGCTTCCGCCTCTCTGGGGGGGATACGCAGTATTTT. It codes for CASSFRLSGGDTQYF.

V usage is TRBV4-1 and J usage is TRBJ2-6; 7 bases match TRBD2. Trimming cost V 2 bases and J 2 bases; bases outside gene matches: 12. The CDR3 has 19 residues. Germline assignment: CDR1 MGHRA and CDR2 YSYEKL. CDR3 in amino acids: CASSQPGDYYIPGANVLTF. CDR3 DNA sequence: TGCGCCAGCAGCCAACCGGGGGACTATTACATCCCTGGGGCCAACGTCCTGACTTTC.

J is TRBJ2-7 and V is TRBV27; 8 positions agree with TRBD2. With V trimmed by 6 bases and J by 9 bases, 1 base remained unmatched. The CDR3 has 10 residues. Germline-derived CDR1 and CDR2 are MNHEY and SMNVEV (reference sequence). CDR3 sequence reads: CASSRGGQYF. CDR3 coding DNA: TGTGCCAGCAGCCGGGGGGGGCAGTACTTC.

The chain employs TRBV7-6 and TRBJ2-5; maybe TRBD1 (5 bases). The CDR3 sequence is 14 residues long. Per the germline V gene, CDR1 is SGHVS and CDR2 is FNYEAQ. Trimming cost V 1 base and J 7 bases, with 13 bases left between them. CDR3 in amino acids: CASSLGRAAGTQYF. As DNA, the CDR3 is TGTGCCAGCAGCTTAGGCAGGGCTGCAGGGACCCAGTACTTC.

V and J are TRBV28 and TRBJ1-1; D unresolved. This CDR3 contains 13 residues. From germline, CDR1 is MDHEN and CDR2 SYDVKM. V lost 7 bases and J 4 bases, leaving 13 bases between the germline ends. CDR3 DNA sequence: TGTGCCAGCATCTTTCAGGATTTCACTGAAGCTTTCTTT. Amino acids: CASIFQDFTEAFF.

This rearrangement joins TRBV19 to TRBJ2-1; TRBD1 aligns across 8 bases. Trimming removed 6 bases from V and 5 bases from J; junction bases left unmatched: 9. CDR3 length: 15 amino acids. CDR1 LNHDA and CDR2 SQIVND come from the germline V gene (reference sequence). In DNA form, the CDR3 reads TGTGCCAGTAGCATGGGACAGGAGTACGACAATGAGCAGTTCTTC. Translated: CASSMGQEYDNEQFF.

V and J are TRBV29-1 and TRBJ2-1, with 16 bases that match TRBD2. V shed 4 bases and J 5 bases; nucleotides not matched to a gene: 8. Germline V gives CDR1 SQVTM, CDR2 ANQGSEA. CDR3 length: 17 residues. The CDR3 loop reads CSVGGTSGRAVDNEQFF. The DNA of the CDR3 is TGCAGCGTTGGGGGGACTAGCGGGAGGGCCGTCGACAATGAGCAGTTCTTC.

V usage is TRBV29-1 and J usage is TRBJ2-1, with 9 bases lining up with TRBD1. This CDR3 is built from 15 residues. J lost 2 bases, V lost 4 bases, and 6 bases had no gene match. Germline assignment: CDR1 SQVTM and CDR2 ANQGSEA. DNA for the CDR3: TGCAGCGTTGGTGGGACAGGGAAGGCCTACAATGAGCAGTTCTTC. Its translation: CSVGGTGKAYNEQFF.

The chain uses TRBV7-9 and TRBJ1-2; 8 nucleotides match TRBD1. Looked up from germline, CDR1 is SEHNR and CDR2 is FQNEAQ (reference sequence). V dropped 8 bases and J dropped 0; count of bases not matched to a gene: 2. The CDR3 contains 13 residues. The CDR3 sequence: CASAGQANYGYTF. DNA for the CDR3: TGTGCCAGCGCGGGACAGGCTAACTATGGCTACACCTTC. The full variable domain, in which reference TRBV7-9 and TRBJ1-2 provide the parts outside the CDR3, is DTGVSQNPRHKITKRGQNVTFRCDPISEHNRLYWYRQTLGQGPEFLTYFQNEAQLEKSRLLSDRFSAERPKGSFSTLEIQRTEQGDSAMYLCASAGQANYGYTFGSGTRLTVV.

The chain couples TRBV4-3 to TRBJ2-7, with 7 positions matching TRBD1. Germline loops: CDR1 LGHNA, CDR2 YSLEER. The CDR3 runs to 13 residues. The junction had 6 bases not matched to a gene; V was cut back by 4 bases and J by 6 bases. The CDR3 loop reads CASSPLTGSEQYF. CDR3 DNA sequence: TGCGCCAGCAGCCCTTTGACAGGGAGCGAGCAGTACTTC.

The chain recombines TRBV7-9 with TRBJ1-5, with 7 bases matching TRBD1. This CDR3 spans 17 amino acids. The J segment lost 4 bases and the V segment lost 5 bases, leaving 14 bases of the junction unmatched. Germline CDR1 SEHNR, CDR2 FQNEAQ (reference sequence). The CDR3 DNA reads as TGTGCCAGCAGCGTAGATAAGACAGGGAGGTGGAATCAGCCCCAGCATTTT. Protein product: CASSVDKTGRWNQPQHF.

Points on this clone: Germline is not matched at one junction end, which may reflect a read error. The chain recombines TRBV11-2 with TRBJ2-1; the D gene is possibly TRBD2 (5 bases). The germline CDR1 and CDR2 sequences are SGHAT and FQNNGV. The CDR3 extends over 16 amino acids. The CDR3 DNA reads as TGTGCCAGCAGCTCGATCCGGGGTAGCTCCGACAATGAGCAGTTCTTC. Residues: CASSSIRGSSDNEQFF. The variable domain in full, completed from reference TRBV11-2 and TRBJ2-1, reads EAGVAQSPRYKIIEKRQSVAFWCNPISGHATLYWYQQILGQGPKLLIQFQNNGVVDDSQLPKDRFSAERLKGVDSTLKIQPAKLEDSAVYLCASSSIRGSSDNEQFFGPGTRLTVL.

This chain joins TRBV7-9 and TRBJ2-5; 12 positions agree with TRBD2. The J call may be mistaken, given a closer DNA end match to TRBJ2-7. Germline V gene sequence: CDR1 SEHNR, CDR2 FQNEAQ (reference sequence). This CDR3 region has 18 residues. The CDR3 protein is CASSLSLAGGLSTYEQYF. The CDR3 bases are TGTGCCAGCAGCTTATCACTAGCGGGAGGACTTTCTACCTACGAGCAGTACTTC.

V and J are TRBV7-2 and TRBJ2-3; D perhaps matches TRBD1 (6 bases). The CDR3 covers 16 residues. Trimming left V 1 base short and J 6 bases short, with 17 bases between. Germline assignment: CDR1 SGHTA and CDR2 FQGNSA. CDR3 residues: CASSLVPGQITDTQYF. The CDR3 DNA follows: TGTGCCAGCAGCTTAGTCCCAGGACAGATAACGGATACGCAGTATTTT.

The chain combines TRBV28 with TRBJ2-2; 10 bases agree with TRBD2. Germline V lookup: CDR1 MDHEN, CDR2 SYDVKM. The CDR3 is 18 residues long. V was pared by 2 bases and J by 0 bases, with 6 bases of the junction left unmatched. The CDR3 coding sequence is TGTGCCAGCAGTTTAGGGCTAGCGGGGGAATCGAACACCGGGGAGCTGTTTTTT. Translation gives CASSLGLAGESNTGELFF.

The DNA for the CDR3 is TGCGCCAGCAGCCTGGGGGCGAGCGGGACGGGCGGGGAGCTGTTTTTT. This encodes CASSLGASGTGGELFF. J is TRBJ2-2 and V is TRBV5-1; possible D gene TRBD2, 7 bases. The V gene lost 4 bases and the J gene lost 7 bases, with 20 bases spanning the gap. CDR1 and CDR2 from the germline V gene are SGHRS and YFSETQ. The CDR3 length is 16 residues.

The chain carries TRBV30 and TRBJ2-1; 8 nucleotides align to TRBD1. CDR3 size: 11 residues. V lost 5 bases to trimming and J lost 10 bases; unmatched junction nucleotides: 4. Germline V gene sequence: CDR1 GTSNPN, CDR2 SVGIG (reference sequence). CDR3 in DNA: TGTGCCTGGGGACAGGGCGGAGAGCAGTTCTTC. Protein: CAWGQGGEQFF.